This TCR beta chain was identified during a study of Graves' ophthalmopathy and Graves' hyperthyroidism. Background on the study: In this cohort's terms, stable hyperthyroidism meant no ophthalmopathy by 18 months of follow-up.

Broader study findings: Stable hyperthyroidism and ophthalmopathy were told apart by a 13-signature model, which achieved around 90% sensitivity and roughly 80% specificity. This model predicted ophthalmopathy progression (sensitivity 70% to 71%, specificity about 72%).

From RNA, the CDR3 regions of TCR beta chains were amplified and sequenced. The first round was an RT-PCR with HTBI primers, and the second round was a multiplex PCR. TCRdb ran MiXCR on the multiplex PCR reads and lists one entry per CDR3 protein. The data contain over a million distinct CDR3 sequences, about 36% of them seen just once; the ten biggest clones take up 11%. Looked up from germline, CDR1 is MGHDK and CDR2 is SYGVNS. The CDR3 is 14 amino acids. J lost 4 bases, V lost 4 bases, and 6 bases had no gene match. In the case of this clonotype: What it binds is not known.

The V call is TRBV25-1, the J call TRBJ2-7; TRBD2 matches at 8 bases. The clonotype was recovered from an adult man with Graves' hyperthyroidism. Sequencing used peripheral blood or thyroid tissue (not recorded which). CDR3 loop: CASSVREGPYEQYF. The CDR3 bases are TGTGCCAGCAGTGTTCGGGAGGGCCCTTACGAGCAGTACTTC.